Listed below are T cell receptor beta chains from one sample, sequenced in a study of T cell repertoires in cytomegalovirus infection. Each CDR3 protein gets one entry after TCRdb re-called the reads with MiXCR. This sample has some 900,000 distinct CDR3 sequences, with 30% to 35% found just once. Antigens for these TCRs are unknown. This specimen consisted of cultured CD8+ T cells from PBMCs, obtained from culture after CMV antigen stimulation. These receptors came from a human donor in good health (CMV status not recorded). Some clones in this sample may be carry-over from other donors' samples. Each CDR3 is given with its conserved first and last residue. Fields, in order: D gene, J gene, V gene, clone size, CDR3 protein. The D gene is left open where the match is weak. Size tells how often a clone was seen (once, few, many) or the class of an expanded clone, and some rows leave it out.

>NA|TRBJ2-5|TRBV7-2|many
CASSLAVRGVETQYF
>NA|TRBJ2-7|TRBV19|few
CASSISVNPYEQYF
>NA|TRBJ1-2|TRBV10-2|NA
CASSRDTLYGYTF
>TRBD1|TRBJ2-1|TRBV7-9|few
CASRPGQGSNEQFF
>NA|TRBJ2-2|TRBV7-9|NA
CASSLAAGYTGELFF
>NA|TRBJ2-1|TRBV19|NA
CASSPLPGTPYNEQFF
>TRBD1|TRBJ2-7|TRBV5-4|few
CASSPRKGQGGRYEQYF
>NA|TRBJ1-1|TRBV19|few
CASSDSVNTEAFF
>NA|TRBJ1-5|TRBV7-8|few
CASSLRGPHQPQHF
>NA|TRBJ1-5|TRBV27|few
CASSLIGDQPQHF
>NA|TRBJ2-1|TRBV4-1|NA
CASSQGRGGNEQFF
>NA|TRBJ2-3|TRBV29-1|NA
CSAQNPGQKSYTQYF
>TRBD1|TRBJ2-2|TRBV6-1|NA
CAHSDRVNTGELFF
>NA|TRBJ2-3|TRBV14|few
CASSLAGTLSTDTQYF
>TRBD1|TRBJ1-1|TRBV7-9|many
CASSPTGQMNTEAFF
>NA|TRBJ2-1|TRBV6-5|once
CASSPGYGQFF
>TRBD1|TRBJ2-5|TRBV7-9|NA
CASSQDRVRETQYF
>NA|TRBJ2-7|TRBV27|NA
CASSFGGYSYEQYF